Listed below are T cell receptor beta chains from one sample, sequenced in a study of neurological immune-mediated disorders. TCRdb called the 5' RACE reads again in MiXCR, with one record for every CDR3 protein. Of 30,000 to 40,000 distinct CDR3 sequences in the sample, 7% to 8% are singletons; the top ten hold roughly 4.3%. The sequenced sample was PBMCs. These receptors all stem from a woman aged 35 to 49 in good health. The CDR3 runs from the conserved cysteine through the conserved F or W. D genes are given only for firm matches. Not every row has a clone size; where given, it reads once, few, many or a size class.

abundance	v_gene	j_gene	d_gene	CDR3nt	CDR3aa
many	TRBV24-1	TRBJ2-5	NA	TGTGCCACCAGTGATACAAGAGCCCGGGAGACCCAGTACTTC	CATSDTRARETQYF
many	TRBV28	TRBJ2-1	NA	TGTGCCAGCAGAAAGCAGGGGAACAATGAGCAGTTCTTC	CASRKQGNNEQFF
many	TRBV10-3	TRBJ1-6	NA	TGTGCCATCAGTGAGTCAGCACTGGTGGGGCCCCTCCACTTT	CAISESALVGPLHF
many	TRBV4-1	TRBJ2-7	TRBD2	TGCGCCAGCAGCCAAGTCATTAGCGGGACTGGGGAGCAGTACTTC	CASSQVISGTGEQYF
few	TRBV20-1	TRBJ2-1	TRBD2	TGCAGTGCTAGGGGCGGGGGGGCGGAAGAGCAGTTCTTC	CSARGGGAEEQFF
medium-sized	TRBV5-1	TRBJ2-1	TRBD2	TGCGCCAGCAGGCCTAGCGGGGACTCCTACAATGAGCAGTTCTTC	CASRPSGDSYNEQFF
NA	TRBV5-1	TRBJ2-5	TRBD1	TGTGCCAGCAACGCGACAGGGGGCCAAGAGACCCAGTACTTC	CASNATGGQETQYF
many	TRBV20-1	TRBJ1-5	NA	TGCAGTGCGGACCGGTACAGGGGCAATCAGCCCCAGCATTTT	CSADRYRGNQPQHF
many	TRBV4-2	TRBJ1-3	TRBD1	TGTGCCAGCAGCCAACTCGACAGGGTGCAAGGAAACACCATATATTTT	CASSQLDRVQGNTIYF
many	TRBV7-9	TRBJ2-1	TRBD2	TGTGCCAGCAGCCTAGCGGGAGGCCGCAATGAGCAGTTCTTC	CASSLAGGRNEQFF
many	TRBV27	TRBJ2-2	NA	TGTGCCAGCAGTTTGCGACAGGCGGACGGGGAGCTGTTTTTT	CASSLRQADGELFF
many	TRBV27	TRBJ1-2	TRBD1	TGTGCCAGCAGTTTGGGGGCCCGCGGACAGGGAAGAGATGGCTACACCTTC	CASSLGARGQGRDGYTF
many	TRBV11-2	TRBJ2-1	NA	TGTGCCAGCAGCTTCCAAAGCTCCTACAATGAGCAGTTCTTC	CASSFQSSYNEQFF
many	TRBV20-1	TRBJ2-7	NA	TGCAGTGCTAGAGATGGTGTCGGATCCTACGAGCAGTACTTC	CSARDGVGSYEQYF
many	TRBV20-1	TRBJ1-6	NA	TGCAGTGGTTCAAGCGGGGGTAGGAATAATTCACCCCTCCACTTT	CSGSSGGRNNSPLHF
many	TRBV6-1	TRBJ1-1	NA	TGTGCCAGCAGCCCTTGGACAGAGAACACTGAAGCTTTCTTT	CASSPWTENTEAFF
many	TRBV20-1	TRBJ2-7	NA	TGCAGTGCTAGAGGTGGGAGTTTCGACGAGCAGTACTTC	CSARGGSFDEQYF
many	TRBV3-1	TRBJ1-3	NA	TGTGCCAGCAGCCCGACAGTTTCCTCTGGAAACACCATATATTTT	CASSPTVSSGNTIYF
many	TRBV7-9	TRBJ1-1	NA	TGTGCCAGCAGCTTTCAGACCGAAAACACTGAAGCTTTCTTT	CASSFQTENTEAFF
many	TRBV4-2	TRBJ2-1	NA	TGTGCCAGCAGCCAAGTTGGGGAAAGGGGAGAGGGGCAGTTCTTC	CASSQVGERGEGQFF
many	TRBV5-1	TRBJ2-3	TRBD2	TGCGCCAGCAGCATACTAGCGGGGGACACAGATACGCAGTATTTT	CASSILAGDTDTQYF
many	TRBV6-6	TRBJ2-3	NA	TGTGCCAGCAGTTACTGGCGGGGGCCCACAGATACGCAGTATTTT	CASSYWRGPTDTQYF
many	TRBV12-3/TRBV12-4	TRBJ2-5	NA	TGTGCCAGCAGTTTAGCGGGGAGGACTGCCCAAGAGACCCAGTACTTC	CASSLAGRTAQETQYF
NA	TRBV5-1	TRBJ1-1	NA	TGCGCCAGCAGCTTGGTCCAGGGGAACACTGAAGCTTTCTTT	CASSLVQGNTEAFF
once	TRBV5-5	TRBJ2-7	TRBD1	TGTGCCAGCACCCCCCTCATGGGGACAGGGGACATCTACGAGCAGTACTTC	CASTPLMGTGDIYEQYF
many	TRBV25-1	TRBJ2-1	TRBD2	TGTGCCACCTCATTGGCGGGGGGGTCCTACAATGAGCAGTTCTTC	CATSLAGGSYNEQFF
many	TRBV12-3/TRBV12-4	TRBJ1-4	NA	TGTGCCAGCAGTTTGCCGCCTGGGGAAAAACTGTTTTTT	CASSLPPGEKLFF
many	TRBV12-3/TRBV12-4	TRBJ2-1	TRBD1	TGTGCCAGCAGCCCTCACGGGACAGGTGGCTACAATGAGCAGTTCTTC	CASSPHGTGGYNEQFF
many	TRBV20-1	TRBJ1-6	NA	TGCAGTGCTAGAGATATCGGGCGAGCTAATTCACCCCTCCACTTT	CSARDIGRANSPLHF
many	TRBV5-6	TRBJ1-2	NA	TGTGCCAGCATAGGAGGAGGGAGATACTATGGCTACACCTTC	CASIGGGRYYGYTF
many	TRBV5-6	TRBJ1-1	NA	TGTGCCAGCAGCTTAGGAGGGGCATTCACTGAAGCTTTCTTT	CASSLGGAFTEAFF
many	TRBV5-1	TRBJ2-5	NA	TGCGCCAGCAGCGGCGGAACCCAAGAGACCCAGTACTTC	CASSGGTQETQYF
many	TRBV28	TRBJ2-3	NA	TGTGCCAGCAGCCTGGGACTTCAGCTGGGGGCAGATACGCAGTATTTT	CASSLGLQLGADTQYF
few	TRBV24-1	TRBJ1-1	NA	TGTGCCACCAGTGATCCCCTCCGAAAGGGTGAAGCTTTCTTT	CATSDPLRKGEAFF
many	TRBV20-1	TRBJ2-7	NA	TGCAGTGCCCTTACGGACGGTAGCTCCTACGAGCAGTACTTC	CSALTDGSSYEQYF
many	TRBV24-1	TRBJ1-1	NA	TGTGCCACCAGTGACGGGGGAATGAACACTGAAGCTTTCTTT	CATSDGGMNTEAFF
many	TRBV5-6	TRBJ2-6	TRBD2	TGTGCCAGCAGCCTTGGGGGAGCGGGAGAGACTGGGGCCAACGTCCTGACTTTC	CASSLGGAGETGANVLTF
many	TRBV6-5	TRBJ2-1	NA	TGTGCCAGCAGTCGTCGACCGGATAGCTCCTACAATGAGCAGTTCTTC	CASSRRPDSSYNEQFF
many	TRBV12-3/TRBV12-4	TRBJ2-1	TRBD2	TGTGCCAGCAGTTTATTGACTAGCGGAGACTACAATGAGCAGTTCTTC	CASSLLTSGDYNEQFF
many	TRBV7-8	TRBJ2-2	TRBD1	TGTGCCAGCAGCCTGGGACAGGGTGCTTCCGGGGAGCTGTTTTTT	CASSLGQGASGELFF
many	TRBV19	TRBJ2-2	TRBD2	TGTGCCTGTCGGGCTAGCGGGATAGCCGGGGAGCTGTTTTTT	CACRASGIAGELFF
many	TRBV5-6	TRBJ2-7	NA	TGTGCCAGCAGCTTGGGGGGCGAGATCTACGAGCAGTACTTC	CASSLGGEIYEQYF
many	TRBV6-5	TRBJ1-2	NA	TGTGCCAGCAGCCTAGGTTCCTTGAGGGGCTACACCTTC	CASSLGSLRGYTF
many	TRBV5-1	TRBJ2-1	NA	TGCGCCAGCAGCTTGTTTGTGGTGGGGTCCTACAATGAGCAGTTCTTC	CASSLFVVGSYNEQFF
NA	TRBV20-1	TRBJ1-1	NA	TGCAGTGTCGCTCCCACTGGACGGAGAAATGAAGCTTTCTTT	CSVAPTGRRNEAFF
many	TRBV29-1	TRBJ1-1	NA	TGCAGCGCCAGGTCAGGGCAGAACACTGAAGCTTTCTTT	CSARSGQNTEAFF
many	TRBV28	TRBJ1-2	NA	TGTGCCAGCAGTTTCGAATACTATGGCTACACCTTC	CASSFEYYGYTF
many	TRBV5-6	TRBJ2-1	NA	TGTGCCAGCAGCTTGGACAGGGCGGTAAGAGAGCAGTTCTTC	CASSLDRAVREQFF
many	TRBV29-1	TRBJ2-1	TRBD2	TGCAGCTCTGGGGCGGGAGTAACGTCCGCTGAGCAGTTCTTC	CSSGAGVTSAEQFF
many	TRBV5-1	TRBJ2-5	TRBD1	TGCGCCAGCAGCTTTACAGGGGGTTCGGGCGAGACCCAGTACTTC	CASSFTGGSGETQYF
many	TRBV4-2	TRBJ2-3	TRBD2	TGTGCCAGCAGCCAAGGACTAGCGGGAGGAGATACGCAGTATTTT	CASSQGLAGGDTQYF
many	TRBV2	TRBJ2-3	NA	TGTGCCAGCAGTGAGTGGGACCCAAGAGATACGCAGTATTTT	CASSEWDPRDTQYF
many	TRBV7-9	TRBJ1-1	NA	TGTGCCAGCAGCTTAGGGGTCACTGAAGCTTTCTTT	CASSLGVTEAFF